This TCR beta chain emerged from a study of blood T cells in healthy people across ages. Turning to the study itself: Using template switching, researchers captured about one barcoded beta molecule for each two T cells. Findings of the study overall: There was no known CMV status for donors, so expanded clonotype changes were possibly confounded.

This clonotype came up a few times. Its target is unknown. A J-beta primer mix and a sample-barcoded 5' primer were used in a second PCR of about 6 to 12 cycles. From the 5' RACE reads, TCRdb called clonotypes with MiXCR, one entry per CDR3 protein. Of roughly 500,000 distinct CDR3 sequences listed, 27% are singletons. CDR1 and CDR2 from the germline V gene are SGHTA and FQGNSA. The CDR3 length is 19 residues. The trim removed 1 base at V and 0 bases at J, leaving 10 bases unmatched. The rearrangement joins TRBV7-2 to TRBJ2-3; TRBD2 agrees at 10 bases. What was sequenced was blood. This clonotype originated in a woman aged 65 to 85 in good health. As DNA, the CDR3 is TGTGCCAGCAGCTTAGGTTTACTAGCGGGGTTGTCTAGCACAGATACGCAGTATTTT. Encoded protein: CASSLGLLAGLSSTDTQYF.